This TCR beta chain was sequenced during a study of a mutant IDH1 vaccine in newly diagnosed glioma. The wider study: Treated patients comprised approximately 62% males and about 40% females, mean age approximately 42 years. Receipt of radiotherapy, temozolomide, or both preceded the study, and most received both. Study results and limitations: Induction of immune responses by the vaccine occurred in more than 85% of patients.

Profiled with immunoSEQ multiplex PCR; TCRdb holds only in-frame clones, not every one. The sample carries tens of thousands of clones, 83% recorded once. Time point here: baseline, week 1 (first vaccination visit). The treatment: pre-vaccination baseline after standard-of-care therapy. Donors had new WHO grade 3 or 4 IDH1-mutant, ATRX-lost astrocytomas. The germline gives CDR1 GTSNPN, CDR2 SVGIG (reference sequence). V lost 2 bases to trimming and J lost 4 bases; unmatched junction nucleotides: 2. This CDR3 is built from 14 residues. To note about this clone: Its antigen is unknown.

This receptor was identified in a woman in her fifties or sixties with glioma. Sequencing was performed on PBMCs, taken from a glioma patient treated with radiotherapy, temozolomide or both. The J gene is TRBJ1-6, the V gene TRBV30; 7 bases are a match to TRBD1. The CDR3 DNA reads TGTGCCTGGAGTTCACAGGGGTATAATTCACCCCTCCACTTT. This sequence encodes CAWSSQGYNSPLHF. Filled out from reference TRBV30 and TRBJ1-6, the complete variable domain reads SQTIHQWPATLVQPVGSPLSLECTVEGTSNPNLYWYRQAAGRGLQLLFYSVGIGQISSEVPQNLSASRPQDRQFILSSKKLLLSDSGFYLCAWSSQGYNSPLHFGNGTRLTVT.